The next 22 T cell receptor beta chains were all read from a single sample in a study of T cells in Graves' hyperthyroidism and ophthalmopathy. RNA transcripts provided the source from which TCR beta CDR3 regions were amplified. TCR CDR3 underwent first-round RT-PCR with the HTBI primer set. TCRdb analysed the multiplex PCR reads with MiXCR anew, one entry per CDR3 protein. The repertoire has around 600,000 distinct CDR3 sequences, about 45% of them found once; the top ten carry about 7.7%. The sequenced material came from peripheral blood or thyroid tissue (not recorded which). The receptors stem from an adult man with Graves' disease, either hyperthyroidism or ophthalmopathy (not recorded which).

The chain couples TRBV29-1 to TRBJ2-7, with a possible D match to TRBD2 (5 bases). V gave up 8 bases and J gave up 3 bases, with 20 bases separating them. In germline, CDR1 is SQVTM, CDR2 ANQGSEA. CDR3 size: 14 residues. CDR3 loop: CSSLAWHGDYEQYF. DNA for the CDR3: TGCAGCTCTCTAGCTTGGCACGGTGACTACGAGCAGTACTTC.

V gene TRBV25-1 combines with J gene TRBJ1-2, with TRBD1 identical over 8 bases. Germline lookup yields CDR1 MGHDK and CDR2 SYGVNS. The length of the CDR3 is 17 residues. J lost 8 bases, V lost 1 base, and 15 bases had no gene match. The CDR3 reads CASSEFSGQGGGSGYTF. The CDR3 nucleotides read TGTGCCAGCAGTGAATTCTCTGGACAGGGTGGGGGCTCAGGCTACACCTTC.

The gene calls are TRBV7-2 and TRBJ2-5, with 7 positions matching TRBD2. The V and J ends lost 5 bases and 4 bases, in that order; junction bases with no gene match: 4. Germline V CDR1 and CDR2: SGHTA, FQGNSA. The CDR3 is 13 residues long. As DNA, the CDR3 is TGTGCCAGCAGCCATATAGCGGGAGAGACCCAGTACTTC. This translates into CASSHIAGETQYF.

This rearrangement joins TRBV29-1 to TRBJ1-2, with 8 bases fitting TRBD1. Looked up from germline, CDR1 is SQVTM and CDR2 is ANQGSEA. This CDR3 has 11 amino acids. The junction had 6 bases not matched to a gene; V was cut back by 8 bases and J by 7 bases. The CDR3: CSPDRVGGYTF. For the CDR3, the DNA is TGCAGCCCGGACAGGGTCGGTGGCTACACCTTC.

V gene TRBV4-2 combines with J gene TRBJ1-2; D remains unclear. The CDR3 is 13 residues long. V lost 1 base and J lost 6, with 9 bases in between. Germline CDR1 and CDR2: LGHNA and YNFKEQ. CDR3 in DNA: TGTGCCAGCAGCCAAGTTCCGGTAGATGGCTACACCTTC. It translates to CASSQVPVDGYTF.

The chain carries TRBV20-1 and TRBJ2-7; 9 positions match TRBD1. This CDR3 region has 15 residues. J was trimmed by 2 bases and V by 2 bases; bases with no gene match: 7. Germline V gene sequence: CDR1 DFQATT, CDR2 SNEGSKA (reference sequence). As DNA, the CDR3 is TGCAGTGCTAGATCGCCGGGACAGGGACCCTACGAGCAGTACTTC. Its protein product is CSARSPGQGPYEQYF.

Comment on this clonotype: No conserved phenylalanine or tryptophan is present at the end of the CDR3, so a read error is the likely explanation. Because the CDR3's place on the DNA is in doubt, the DNA is left out and the CDR3 is given as listed by TCRdb. This chain's CDR3 is CSARSDSPTNY. V gene TRBV20-1 combines with J gene TRBJ1-6; TRBD1 was called by the table and not checked on the DNA. Per germline, CDR1 DFQATT and CDR2 SNEGSKA (reference sequence). Including both end residues, the CDR3 is 11 amino acids long.

This clonotype has just a few counts. This chain links TRBV5-1 with TRBJ1-1; D may be TRBD1 (6 bases). This CDR3 has 14 residues. Germline CDR1 reads SGHRS; CDR2 reads YFSETQ. The germline V and J ends were trimmed by 3 bases and 3 bases, with 12 bases remaining between them. The DNA of the CDR3 is TGCGCCAGCAGCTCGGGACAACAGGACACTGAAGCTTTCTTT. This gives the protein CASSSGQQDTEAFF.

This clonotype turned up a few times. The chain carries TRBV5-1 and TRBJ1-2; D is unresolved. V was shortened by 0 bases and J by 8 bases, with 11 bases between the two germline ends. CDR3 length: 13 amino acids. Germline V gives CDR1 SGHRS, CDR2 YFSETQ. The CDR3 nucleotides read TGCGCCAGCAGCTTGGCTGGGGTGGAAGGCTACACCTTC. Translating gives CASSLAGVEGYTF.

This clonotype was seen only a few times. The genes are TRBV20-1 and TRBJ1-2; no reliable D call. The germline V and J ends were trimmed by 6 bases and 0 bases, with 20 bases remaining between them. CDR3 size: 16 residues. The germline V gene encodes CDR1 DFQATT and CDR2 SNEGSKA (reference sequence). The CDR3, as DNA: TGCAGTGCCGCGGACGGCGGCAACCGACCTAACTATGGCTACACCTTC. This codes for CSAADGGNRPNYGYTF.

This clonotype has a handful of counts. This chain links TRBV12-3 or TRBV12-4 with TRBJ1-6; 7 nucleotides align to TRBD1. The CDR3 spans 13 residues. The trim removed 8 bases at V and 9 bases at J, leaving 7 bases unmatched. This CDR3 is CASQERGRSPLHF. The DNA of the CDR3 is TGTGCCAGCCAAGAGAGGGGGCGTTCACCCCTCCACTTT.

This sequence joins TRBV6-5 and TRBJ2-7; D might be TRBD1 or TRBD2, each matching 6 bases. Germline loops: CDR1 MNHEY, CDR2 SVGAGI. The CDR3 is made up of 15 amino acids. V lost 2 bases to trimming and J lost 6 bases, with 17 bases between them. CDR3 residues: CASSYAKGGTGEQYF. The CDR3 DNA follows: TGTGCCAGCAGTTACGCCAAGGGGGGAACAGGCGAGCAGTACTTC.

For this clonotype: Relative to the germline gene, one junction end is altered; a read error may explain this. This sequence joins TRBV7-9 and TRBJ2-2; D is perhaps TRBD1 (7 bases). Germline CDR1 and CDR2: SEHNR and FQNEAQ (reference sequence). CDR3 length: 14 residues. The CDR3 coding sequence is TGCGCCAGCAGCGCGGGACAGATCACCGGGGAGCTGTTTTTT. It translates to CASSAGQITGELFF.

A few counts support this clonotype. The gene calls are TRBV6-5 and TRBJ1-2, with D possibly matching TRBD1 (6 bases). This CDR3 spans 13 amino acids. The V gene lost 0 bases and the J gene lost 8 bases, with 10 bases spanning the gap. Germline V CDR1 and CDR2: MNHEY, SVGAGI. The CDR3, as DNA: TGTGCCAGCAGTTACTCGTCAGGGGCCGGCTACACCTTC. Its protein product is CASSYSSGAGYTF.

This clonotype was recorded a few times. V usage is TRBV7-2 and J usage is TRBJ2-5, with 9 bases lining up with TRBD2. Germline assignment: CDR1 SGHTA and CDR2 FQGNSA. Germline trimming cut 2 bases from V and 0 bases from J; bases unmatched to any gene: 4. The CDR3 spans 16 residues. CDR3 in amino acids: CASSLSSGGYQETQYF. In DNA, the CDR3 is TGTGCCAGCAGCTTATCGAGCGGGGGGTACCAAGAGACCCAGTACTTC.

This clonotype was seen ten or more times. J is TRBJ1-2 and V is TRBV10-2, with D unresolved. Germline loops: CDR1 WSHSY, CDR2 SAAADI. This CDR3 has 15 amino acids. Trimming shortened V by 4 bases and J by 4 bases, and 16 bases separated the two germline ends. The CDR3 loop is CASSGASGSLYGYTF. CDR3 in DNA: TGCGCCAGCAGTGGAGCTTCCGGGAGCCTCTATGGCTACACCTTC.

This clonotype was counted ten times or more. The chain is built from TRBV10-3 and TRBJ1-1; unclear D gene. The CDR3 is 13 residues long. Germline loops: CDR1 ENHRY, CDR2 SYGVKD. Trimming took off 2 bases at V and 1 base at J, with 5 bases between the two ends. The CDR3 DNA follows: TGTGCCATCAGTGAGGGACCGAACACTGAAGCTTTCTTT. This sequence encodes CAISEGPNTEAFF.

This clonotype was recorded a few times. V gene TRBV20-1 combines with J gene TRBJ1-2; D remains ambiguous. The CDR3 covers 10 residues. The V end was cut by 3 bases, the J end by 8 bases, with 7 bases between. From germline, CDR1 is DFQATT and CDR2 SNEGSKA (reference sequence). Here the CDR3 reads CSASRGGYTF. The CDR3, as DNA: TGCAGTGCTAGCCGTGGAGGCTACACCTTC.

As regards this clonotype: This could be a read error, since a much larger clone is one nucleotide away. This chain links TRBV11-3 with TRBJ1-2; D gene ambiguous. CDR3 length equals 12 residues. Germline V gene sequence: CDR1 SGHNT, CDR2 YENEEA. The CDR3 DNA is TGTGCCAGCAGCTTAGGACACTATGGCCACACCTTC. Translated, it gives CASSLGHYGHTF.

A few counts support this clonotype. This rearrangement joins TRBV29-1 to TRBJ2-5, with TRBD2 matching 8 bases. In germline, CDR1 is SQVTM, CDR2 ANQGSEA. V gave up 4 bases and J gave up 5 bases; unmatched junction bases: 12. The CDR3 has 15 residues. The CDR3 nucleotides are TGCAGCGTTGTCCCCAGCCAGGGACTAGTTGAGACCCAGTACTTC. It codes for CSVVPSQGLVETQYF.

This clonotype was counted between two and nine times. The genes are TRBV4-1 and TRBJ1-1; weak D call: TRBD1 (6 bases). CDR1 and CDR2 from the germline V gene are MGHRA and YSYEKL. The germline V and J ends were trimmed by 1 base and 0 bases, with 9 bases remaining between them. The CDR3 contains 15 residues. CDR3 sequence: CASSQGDTLNTEAFF. The DNA for the CDR3 is TGCGCCAGCAGCCAAGGGGACACATTGAACACTGAAGCTTTCTTT.

This clonotype was seen a few times. The chain uses TRBV20-1 and TRBJ2-5, with TRBD2 matching over 15 bases. V shed 6 bases and J 3 bases; nucleotides not matched to a gene: 5. Germline CDR1 reads DFQATT; CDR2 reads SNEGSKA (reference sequence). This CDR3 comprises 15 residues. CDR3 DNA: TGCAGTGCGAGGACTAGCGGGAGGGCCGAAGAGACCCAGTACTTC. This sequence encodes CSARTSGRAEETQYF.